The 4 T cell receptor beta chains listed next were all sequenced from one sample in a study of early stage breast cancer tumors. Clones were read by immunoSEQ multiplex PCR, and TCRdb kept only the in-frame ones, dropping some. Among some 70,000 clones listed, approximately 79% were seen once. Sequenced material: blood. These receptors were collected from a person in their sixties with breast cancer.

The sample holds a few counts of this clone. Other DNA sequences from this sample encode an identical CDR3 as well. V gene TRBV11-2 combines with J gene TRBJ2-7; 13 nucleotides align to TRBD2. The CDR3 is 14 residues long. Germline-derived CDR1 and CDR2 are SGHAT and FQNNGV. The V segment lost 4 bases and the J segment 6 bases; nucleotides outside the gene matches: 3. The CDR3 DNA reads TGTGCCAGCAGCTCGACTAGCGGGGGGTCCGAGCAGTACTTC. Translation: CASSSTSGGSEQYF. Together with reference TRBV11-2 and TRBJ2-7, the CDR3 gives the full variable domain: EAGVAQSPRYKIIEKRQSVAFWCNPISGHATLYWYQQILGQGPKLLIQFQNNGVVDDSQLPKDRFSAERLKGVDSTLKIQPAKLEDSAVYLCASSSTSGGSEQYFGPGTRLTVT.

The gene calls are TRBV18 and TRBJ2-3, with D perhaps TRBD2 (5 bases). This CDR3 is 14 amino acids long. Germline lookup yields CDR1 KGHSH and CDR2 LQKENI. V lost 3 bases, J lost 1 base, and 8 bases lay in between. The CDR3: CASSPYGGTDTQYF. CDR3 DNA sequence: TGTGCCAGCTCACCTTACGGGGGCACAGATACGCAGTATTTT.

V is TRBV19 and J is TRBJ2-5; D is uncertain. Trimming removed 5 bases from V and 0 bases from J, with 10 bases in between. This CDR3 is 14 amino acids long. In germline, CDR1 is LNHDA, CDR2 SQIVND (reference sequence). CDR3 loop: CASSPREYQETQYF. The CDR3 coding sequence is TGTGCCAGTAGTCCCCGCGAGTACCAAGAGACCCAGTACTTC.

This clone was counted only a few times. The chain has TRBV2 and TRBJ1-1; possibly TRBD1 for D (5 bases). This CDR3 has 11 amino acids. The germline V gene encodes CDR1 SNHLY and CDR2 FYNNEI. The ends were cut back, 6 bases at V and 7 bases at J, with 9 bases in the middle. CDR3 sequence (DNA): TGTGCCAGCAGCGGGGACGGTGAAGCTTTCTTT. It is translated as CASSGDGEAFF. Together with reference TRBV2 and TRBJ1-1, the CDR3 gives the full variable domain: EPEVTQTPSHQVTQMGQEVILRCVPISNHLYFYWYRQILGQKVEFLVSFYNNEISEKSEIFDDQFSVERPDGSNFTLKIRSTKLEDSAMYFCASSGDGEAFFGQGTRLTVV.